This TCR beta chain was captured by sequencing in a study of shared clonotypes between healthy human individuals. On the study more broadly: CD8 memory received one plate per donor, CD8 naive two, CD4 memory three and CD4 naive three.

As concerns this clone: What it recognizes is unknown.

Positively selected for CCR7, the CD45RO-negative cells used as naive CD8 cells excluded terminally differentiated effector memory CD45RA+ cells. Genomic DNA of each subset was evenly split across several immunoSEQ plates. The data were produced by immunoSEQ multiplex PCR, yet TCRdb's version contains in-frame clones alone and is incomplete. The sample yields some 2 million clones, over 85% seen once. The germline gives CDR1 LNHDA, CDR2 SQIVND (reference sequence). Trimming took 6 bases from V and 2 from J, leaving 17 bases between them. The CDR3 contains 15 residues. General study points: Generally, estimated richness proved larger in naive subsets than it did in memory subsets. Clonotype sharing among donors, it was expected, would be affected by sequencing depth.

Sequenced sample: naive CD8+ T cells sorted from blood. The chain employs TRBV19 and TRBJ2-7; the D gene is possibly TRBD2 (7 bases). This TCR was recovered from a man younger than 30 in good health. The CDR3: CASSSPGGGTYEQYF. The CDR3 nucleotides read TGTGCCAGTAGCTCACCGGGGGGCGGCACCTACGAGCAGTACTTC.